This TCR beta chain was recovered during a study of shared clonotypes between healthy human individuals. Study-wide background: Donor ages ranged 18 to 49 years: a couple of women, a few men.

The protocol was immunoSEQ multiplex PCR, while the TCRdb copy is restricted to in-frame clones and leaves out a portion. This table holds around 980,000 clones, approximately 78% found once. The ends were cut back, 3 bases at V and 5 bases at J, with 14 bases in the middle. Germline V gene lookup returns CDR1 SGDLS and CDR2 YYNGEE. This CDR3 has 15 residues. The V call is TRBV9, the J call TRBJ2-2; D is uncertain. Sequenced input: memory CD4+ T cells from PBMCs. Subset given: CD45RA-negative fraction. The TCR comes from a man between 18 and 35 years old in good health. Some clones in this sample may be carry-over from other donors' samples. CDR3 DNA sequence: TGTGCCAGCAGCGCGACGTGGGGTGTGACCGGGGAGCTGTTTTTT. Translating it yields CASSATWGVTGELFF. Full variable domain (rest looked up from reference TRBV9 and TRBJ2-2): DSGVTQTPKHLITATGQRVTLRCSPRSGDLSVYWYQQSLDQGLQFLIQYYNGEERAKGNILERFSAQQFPDLHSELNLSSLELGDSALYFCASSATWGVTGELFFGEGSRLTVL.